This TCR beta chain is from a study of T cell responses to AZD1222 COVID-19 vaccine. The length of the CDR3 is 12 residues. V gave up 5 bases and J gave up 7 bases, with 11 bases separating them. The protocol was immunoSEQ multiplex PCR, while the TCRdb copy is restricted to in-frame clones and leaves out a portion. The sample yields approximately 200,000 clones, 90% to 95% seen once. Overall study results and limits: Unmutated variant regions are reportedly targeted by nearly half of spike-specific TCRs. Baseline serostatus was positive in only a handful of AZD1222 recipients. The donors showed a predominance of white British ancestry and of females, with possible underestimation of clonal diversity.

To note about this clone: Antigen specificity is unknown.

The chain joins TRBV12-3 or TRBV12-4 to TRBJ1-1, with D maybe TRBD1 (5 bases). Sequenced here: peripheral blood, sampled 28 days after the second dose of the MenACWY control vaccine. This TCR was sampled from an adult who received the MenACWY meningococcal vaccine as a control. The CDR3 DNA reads TGTGCCAGCAGTCCTCTGAGGGGTGAAGCTTTCTTT. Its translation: CASSPLRGEAFF.